This T cell receptor beta chain is drawn from a study of blood T cell repertoires in COVID-19. In terms of age and location, participants ranged from about 18 to 89 years and lived in roughly 22 US areas. Some clones are missing from TCRdb's copy, which holds only in-frame ones; the method was immunoSEQ multiplex PCR. The data contain 400,000 to 500,000 clones, roughly 84% of them singletons. Germline trimming cut 3 bases from V and 1 base from J; bases unmatched to any gene: 5. The CDR3 loop spans 16 amino acids. Germline V gene lookup returns CDR1 MNHEY and CDR2 SVGAGI. Sequenced: PBMCs or T cells enriched from blood (not recorded which). This TCR was sampled from a woman younger than 35 who had been exposed to COVID-19. The chain employs TRBV6-5 and TRBJ1-3, with 8 nucleotides matching TRBD1. Written as DNA, the CDR3 is TGTGCCAGCAGTTATACAGGGGGTAATTCTGGAAACACCATATATTTT. Residues: CASSYTGGNSGNTIYF.